Described below is a single TCR beta chain sequence and its context. Clones were sequenced by immunoSEQ multiplex PCR, and TCRdb holds only the in-frame ones, with some missing. Seen here are a few hundred thousand clones, roughly 89% observed once, and the top ten hold 2.9%. Germline values: CDR1 MGHRA, CDR2 YSYEKL. Between the trimmed V and J ends, which lost 0 bases and 2 bases, there was a span of 17 bases. There are 18 residues in the CDR3. Allocation to cohorts depended on clinical history reported by the participants. These data are taken from a study of blood T cell repertoires in COVID-19. The V and J genes are TRBV4-1 and TRBJ1-5, with no clear D. The clonotype was recovered from a woman between 45 and 60 years old who had been exposed to COVID-19. Sequenced input: PBMCs or T cells enriched from blood (not recorded which). The CDR3, as DNA: TGCGCCAGCAGCCAAGACGGGATTACCCAAGGGCGCAATCAGCCCCAGCATTTT. Residues: CASSQDGITQGRNQPQHF.